A selection of T cell receptor beta chains follows, all from one sample in a study of blood T cell repertoires in COVID-19. Measured with immunoSEQ multiplex PCR; TCRdb has only the in-frame clones, and not every one. This sample has 90,000 or so clones, with about 70% found just once. Sequences were obtained from peripheral blood. The receptors were gathered from a woman aged 60 to 75 in a cohort sampled during active or convalescent COVID-19. Both conserved end residues are part of each CDR3. D genes are given only for firm matches. Clone size, where shown, is once, few, many, or a class for clones that have expanded.

clone size | J gene | D gene | V gene | CDR3 DNA | CDR3 protein
. | TRBJ2-5 | TRBD2 | TRBV28 | TGTGCCAGCAGTTCCGCCGCCCAGCGGGGAGGGGAGACCCAGTACTTC | CASSSAAQRGGETQYF
. | TRBJ2-2 | TRBD1 | TRBV19 | TGTGCCAGTACCGGGACAGGGTTGTCCGGGGAGCTGTTTTTT | CASTGTGLSGELFF
. | TRBJ1-2 | . | TRBV6-5 | TGTGCCAGCAGTTACGTCTCAGGACTCTATGGCTACACCTTC | CASSYVSGLYGYTF
. | TRBJ2-2 | TRBD2 | TRBV5-1 | TGCGCCAGCAGCTTGACTAGCGGGGGGCCTTACACCGGGGAGCTGTTTTTT | CASSLTSGGPYTGELFF
. | TRBJ2-1 | TRBD1 | TRBV7-6 | TGTGCCAGCAGCCCTGGGACAGGTCCCTACAATGAGCAGTTCTTC | CASSPGTGPYNEQFF
. | TRBJ1-2 | . | TRBV6-2/TRBV6-3 | TGTGCCAGCAGTGCGACACCCTCCTATGGCTACACCTTC | CASSATPSYGYTF
. | TRBJ2-1 | . | TRBV9 | TGTGCCAGCAGCGAAGGGGGGGCCCGAGCCTACAATGAGCAGTTCTTC | CASSEGGARAYNEQFF
. | TRBJ2-5 | TRBD1 | TRBV9 | TGTGCCAGCAGCCTCCAGACAGGGTGGGAGACCCAGTACTTC | CASSLQTGWETQYF
. | TRBJ1-1 | . | TRBV7-3 | TGTGCCAGCAGCTGGAACAGGGATACCGAAGCTTTCTTT | CASSWNRDTEAFF
. | TRBJ2-2 | . | TRBV24-1 | TGTGCCACCGAGAGTGGGCTTGGAACCGGGGAGCTGTTTTTT | CATESGLGTGELFF
few | TRBJ1-6 | . | TRBV7-3 | TGTGCCAGCAGCTTGATTCAGCGAGCACTCTATAATTCACCCCTCCACTTT | CASSLIQRALYNSPLHF
. | TRBJ2-1 | . | TRBV2 | TGTGCCAGCAGGAAAGCAGGGGAGCAGTTCTTC | CASRKAGEQFF
. | TRBJ2-3 | . | TRBV5-1 | TGCGCCAGCAGCTTGGGGTCAGGGGGCACAGATACGCAGTATTTT | CASSLGSGGTDTQYF